These T cell receptor beta chains were read from a single sample in a study of blood T cells in healthy people across ages. TCRdb reprocessed the 5' RACE reads with MiXCR, giving one entry per CDR3 protein. The top ten hold under 30% of the sample, which has 1.8 million or so distinct CDR3 sequences, around 40% seen once. The sample was blood. Every receptor here comes from a human donor in good health. The CDR3 runs from the conserved cysteine through the conserved F or W. Fields, in order: J gene, D gene, clone size, V gene, CDR3 DNA, CDR3 protein. The D gene is left open where the match is weak. Not every row has a clone size; where given, it reads once, few, many or a size class.

TRBJ2-7	NA	many	TRBV12-3/TRBV12-4	TGTGCCAGCAGTTTAACCGGTGCCGAGCAGTACTTC	CASSLTGAEQYF
TRBJ1-5	TRBD1	few	TRBV19	TGTGCCAGCGACAGGGACAATCAGCCCCAGCATTTT	CASDRDNQPQHF
TRBJ1-1	TRBD1	NA	TRBV4-1	TGCGCCAGCAGCCCCCACCCGGGACAGGGGGCGCTCGGGACTGAAGCTTTCTTT	CASSPHPGQGALGTEAFF
TRBJ1-3	NA	NA	TRBV7-2	TGTGCCAGCAGCGTTAGGACGGGATTCTCTGGAAACACCATATATTTT	CASSVRTGFSGNTIYF
TRBJ2-1	TRBD1	NA	TRBV5-1	TGCGCCAGCGGAAACCACCGGGACAGGGGGCCCAATGAGCAGTTCTTC	CASGNHRDRGPNEQFF
TRBJ2-3	NA	few	TRBV20-1	TGCAGTGCTAGCGCCCGCATTACAGATACGCAGTATTTT	CSASARITDTQYF
TRBJ1-2	NA	NA	TRBV27	TGTGCCAGCAGCCGTACTAGGACTGAGAATGGCTACACCTTC	CASSRTRTENGYTF
TRBJ1-1	NA	NA	TRBV4-1	TGCGCCAGCAGCCAGCACGTGGGGGGGATCAATCGTGCAGCTTTCTTT	CASSQHVGGINRAAFF
TRBJ2-1	NA	NA	TRBV20-1	TGCAGTGCTAGGGGGCAGGGGCTCTACAATGAGCAGTTCTTC	CSARGQGLYNEQFF
TRBJ1-2	NA	NA	TRBV28	TGTGCCAGCTTTTCCCGGCGGCGGAGAGCAGATGGCTACACCTTC	CASFSRRRRADGYTF
TRBJ1-4	NA	NA	TRBV6-5	TGTGCCAGCAGCCGCAATAATTTCGGGGAAAAACTGTTTTTT	CASSRNNFGEKLFF
TRBJ2-5	TRBD2	NA	TRBV10-3	TGTGCCACCGGAGCGGGGGGGTACAATGAGCAGTACTTC	CATGAGGYNEQYF
TRBJ2-7	NA	NA	TRBV29-1	TGCAGCGTTTGGGGATCTGCACACTACGAGCAGTACTTC	CSVWGSAHYEQYF
TRBJ1-5	NA	few	TRBV4-1	TGCGCCAGCAGCGGACCGGGACAAGGGGGAAATCAGCCCCAGCATTTT	CASSGPGQGGNQPQHF
TRBJ1-6	NA	few	TRBV14	TGTGCCAGCAGCCAAGACCTTAGGTCCTATAATTCACCCCTCCACTTT	CASSQDLRSYNSPLHF
TRBJ1-6	NA	NA	TRBV5-6	TGTGCCAGCAGCTTGGCCTCTCGGGGAATGATTTCACCCCTCCACTTT	CASSLASRGMISPLHF
TRBJ2-5	TRBD2	NA	TRBV7-2	TGTGCCAGCAGCTTAAATAGCGGGGGGGACGGGGAGACCCAGTACTTC	CASSLNSGGDGETQYF
TRBJ2-5	NA	NA	TRBV12-3/TRBV12-4	TGTGCCAGCAGTGGGTCGGAGGGAAGATGGGAGCAGTACTTC	CASSGSEGRWEQYF
TRBJ1-2	NA	NA	TRBV7-2	TGTGCCAGCAGCCATCCAAGGCGACAGAATGGCTACACCTTC	CASSHPRRQNGYTF
TRBJ2-3	TRBD2	few	TRBV4-3	TGCGCCAGCAGTAGATGGGTACTAGCGGGGGCTTCCCCGAGCACAGATACGCAGTATTTT	CASSRWVLAGASPSTDTQYF
TRBJ2-3	TRBD2	NA	TRBV12-3/TRBV12-4	TGTGCCAGCAGTTCCAGGGGCGGGGGGGCTACAGATACGCAGTATTTT	CASSSRGGGATDTQYF
TRBJ2-3	NA	few	TRBV5-1	TGCGCCAGCAGCGGAATAGCGATATCGGATACGCAGTATTTT	CASSGIAISDTQYF
TRBJ2-5	TRBD2	few	TRBV28	TGTGCCAGCAGTTTTGTTCAGCGGGGGGGCCGGGGAGAGACCCAGTACTTC	CASSFVQRGGRGETQYF
TRBJ1-3	NA	NA	TRBV29-1	TGCAGCGTTGTCATGGTAAAGGGCGCCGGGAACACCAGATATTTT	CSVVMVKGAGNTRYF
TRBJ1-4	TRBD1	NA	TRBV20-1	TGCAGTGCAACGACAGGGGGCGGGGAAAAACTGTTTTTT	CSATTGGGEKLFF
TRBJ1-5	TRBD1	NA	TRBV4-1	TGCGCCAGCAGCCAAGGGGCCCAGGGGGGTCGGGGCAATCAGCCCCAGCATTTT	CASSQGAQGGRGNQPQHF
TRBJ2-3	TRBD2	once	TRBV29-1	TGCAGCGTTGGCCAGACTAGCGCAGATACGCAGTATTTT	CSVGQTSADTQYF
TRBJ2-7	NA	few	TRBV12-3/TRBV12-4	TGTGCCAGCAGTTTAAGATTGGGGGGCGTCTACGAGCAGTACTTC	CASSLRLGGVYEQYF
TRBJ1-4	NA	few	TRBV5-1	TGCGCCAGCAGCTCATACCAGGGTTCAGGGCTCGGAGAAAAACTGTTTTTT	CASSSYQGSGLGEKLFF
TRBJ2-1	TRBD1	few	TRBV20-1	TGCAGTGCTCATGGACAGGGTTACAATGAGCAGTTCTTC	CSAHGQGYNEQFF
TRBJ2-6	NA	few	TRBV7-8	TGTGCCAGCAGCTTAGCGGAGCAAGGGTACGAGTTCTCTGGGGCCAACGTCCTGACTTTC	CASSLAEQGYEFSGANVLTF
TRBJ1-6	NA	NA	TRBV5-5	TGTGCCAGCAGCTTGTTTCAGGGTTGGTCACCCCTCCACTTT	CASSLFQGWSPLHF
TRBJ1-2	NA	NA	TRBV20-1	TGCAGTGCTAGATCTTCAGGGGAGGGCTACACCTTC	CSARSSGEGYTF
TRBJ2-5	NA	few	TRBV7-9	TGTGCCAGCAGCTTGCCCAAAGACAAATCCCGGGAGACCCAGTACTTC	CASSLPKDKSRETQYF
TRBJ2-7	NA	NA	TRBV20-1	TGCAGTGCTAGTCCTCCACAGGGTTTTTTCTACGAGCAGTACTTC	CSASPPQGFFYEQYF
TRBJ2-7	TRBD2	NA	TRBV6-2/TRBV6-3	TGTGCCAGCAGTTACGACATAGCGGGAGAGACCTACGAGCAGTACTTC	CASSYDIAGETYEQYF
TRBJ2-7	NA	NA	TRBV10-3	TGTGCCATCAGTGAGTCGTCCAGCGGCTACGAGCAGTACTTC	CAISESSSGYEQYF
TRBJ2-1	NA	few	TRBV7-9	TGTGCCAGCAGCTCCGACTCGGCGGACGACAATGAGCAGTTCTTC	CASSSDSADDNEQFF
TRBJ1-5	TRBD1	NA	TRBV24-1	TGTGCCACCAGTGATTCCGGGACAGGGGGCCCCAATCAGCCCCAGCATTTT	CATSDSGTGGPNQPQHF
TRBJ1-5	NA	NA	TRBV12-3/TRBV12-4	TGTGCCAGCAGTGATTCAGGGGTGGCTAGCAATCAGCCCCAGCATTTT	CASSDSGVASNQPQHF
TRBJ1-1	NA	few	TRBV4-3	TGCGCCAGCAGCCAAGAAGCGGGGACCGAAAATGAAGCTTTCTTT	CASSQEAGTENEAFF
TRBJ1-2	NA	few	TRBV6-5	TGTGCCAGCAGTTACTCGATGGTAGGACGACACGGCTACACCTTC	CASSYSMVGRHGYTF
TRBJ2-5	NA	NA	TRBV7-9	TGTGCCAGCAGCTTAGTGGGTGGGGCAGCTGAACAAGAGACCCAGTACTTC	CASSLVGGAAEQETQYF
TRBJ1-2	NA	NA	TRBV6-2/TRBV6-3	TGTGCCAGCAGTCATACCTCTTCCTATGGCTACACCTTC	CASSHTSSYGYTF
TRBJ2-7	NA	few	TRBV20-1	TGCAGTGCGGAGGGACAGTTCAAAGACGAGCAGTACTTC	CSAEGQFKDEQYF
TRBJ2-3	NA	NA	TRBV12-5	TGTGCTAGTGGCCGGGGCTCCACTAGCACAGATACGCAGTATTTT	CASGRGSTSTDTQYF
TRBJ2-7	NA	NA	TRBV11-1	TGTGCCAGCAGCCCGGAGGGATACTCCTACGAGCAGTACTTC	CASSPEGYSYEQYF
TRBJ2-7	NA	few	TRBV11-1	TGTGCCAGCAGCCACCGGGACGAGCAGTACTTC	CASSHRDEQYF
TRBJ2-1	TRBD1	few	TRBV6-5	TGTGCCAGCAGTGAGGGACAGGGGTACTACAATGAGCAGTTCTTC	CASSEGQGYYNEQFF
TRBJ2-7	NA	NA	TRBV2	TGTGCCAGCAGTGTGTTCGATCTGTACGAGCAGTACTTC	CASSVFDLYEQYF
TRBJ1-2	NA	NA	TRBV15	TGTGCCACCAGCAGAGATCGAACGGGCTACACCTTC	CATSRDRTGYTF
TRBJ2-1	TRBD2	NA	TRBV7-2	TGTGCCAGCAGCGCCAGCGGGGGTTGGAATGAGCAGTTCTTC	CASSASGGWNEQFF
TRBJ2-3	NA	NA	TRBV6-1	TGTGCCAGCAGTGAAGCGCTCATTCGCGCGGATACGCAGTATTTT	CASSEALIRADTQYF
TRBJ2-1	NA	NA	TRBV4-1	TGCGCCAGCAGCCAAGGACGGGCGGCCGGCTACAATGAGCAGTTCTTC	CASSQGRAAGYNEQFF
TRBJ1-6	TRBD1	NA	TRBV25-1	TGTGCCAGCAGTGAGAGGGACAGCTCTTCACCCCTCCACTTT	CASSERDSSSPLHF
TRBJ2-3	TRBD2	NA	TRBV9	TGTGCCAGCAGCGTGGTAGCGGGGACCACAGATACGCAGTATTTT	CASSVVAGTTDTQYF
TRBJ2-1	TRBD1	once	TRBV2	TGTGCCAGCAGGCCGGGACAGGGGGCCCCTAATGAGCAGTTCTTC	CASRPGQGAPNEQFF